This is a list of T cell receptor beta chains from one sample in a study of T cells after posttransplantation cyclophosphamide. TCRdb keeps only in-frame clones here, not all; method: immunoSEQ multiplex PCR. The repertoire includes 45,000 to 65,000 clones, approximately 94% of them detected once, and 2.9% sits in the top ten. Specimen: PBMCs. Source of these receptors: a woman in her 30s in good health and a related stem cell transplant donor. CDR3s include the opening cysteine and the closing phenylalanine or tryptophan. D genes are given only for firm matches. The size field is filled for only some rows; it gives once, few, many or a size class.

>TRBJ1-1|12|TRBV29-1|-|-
TGCAGCGTGACGACAGGTGTCACTGAAGCTTTCTTT
CSVTTGVTEAFF
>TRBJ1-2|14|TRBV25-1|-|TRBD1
TGTGCCAGCAGTGAAAAGGGGGACAGGGGGGGCTACACCTTC
CASSEKGDRGGYTF
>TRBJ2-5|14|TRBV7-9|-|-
TGTGCCAGCAGCTCCGAGGTGTACCAAGAGACCCAGTACTTC
CASSSEVYQETQYF
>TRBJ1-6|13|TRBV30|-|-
TGTGCCTGGCGGGACTTAACCAATTCACCCCTCCACTTT
CAWRDLTNSPLHF
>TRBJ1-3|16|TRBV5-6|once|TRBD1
TGTGCCAGCAGCTACAGGGGGCTGAGCTCTGGAAACACCATATATTTT
CASSYRGLSSGNTIYF
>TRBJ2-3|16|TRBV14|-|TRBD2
TGTGCCAGCAGCCTCGGACTAGCGGGGGGTTTCCATACGCAGTATTTT
CASSLGLAGGFHTQYF
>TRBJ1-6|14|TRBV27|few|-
TGTGCCAGCAGCCCCAGATCTTATAATTCACCCCTCCACTTT
CASSPRSYNSPLHF
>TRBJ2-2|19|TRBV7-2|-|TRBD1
TGTGCCAGCAGCTTAGCCCGACCGTATACCGGGACAGGGACCGGGGAGCTGTTTTTT
CASSLARPYTGTGTGELFF
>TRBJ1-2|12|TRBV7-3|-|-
TGTGCCAGCAGCGGCGGGGGGAATGGCTACACCTTC
CASSGGGNGYTF
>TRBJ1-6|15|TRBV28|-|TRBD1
TGTGCCAGCAGCCGAGACAGGGGTATAGGTTCACCCCTCCACTTT
CASSRDRGIGSPLHF
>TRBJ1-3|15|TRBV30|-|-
TGTGCCTGGAGTGTAACGGGGGGGACTGGAAACACCATATATTTT
CAWSVTGGTGNTIYF
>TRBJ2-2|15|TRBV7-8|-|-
TGTGCCAGCAGCCCGGGATTCCTAAACACCGGGGAGCTGTTTTTT
CASSPGFLNTGELFF
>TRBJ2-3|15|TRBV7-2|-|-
TGTGCCAGCAGCTTAGCGGGGGGGCCTCCAGATACGCAGTATTTT
CASSLAGGPPDTQYF
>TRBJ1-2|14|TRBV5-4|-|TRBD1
TGTGCCAGCAGCCAGACAGGGGTCGACTATGGCTACACCTTC
CASSQTGVDYGYTF
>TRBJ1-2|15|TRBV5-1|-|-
TGCGCCAGCAGCACTGGGACAACGGGTGGCTATGGCTACACCTTC
CASSTGTTGGYGYTF
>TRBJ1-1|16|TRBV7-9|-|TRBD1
TGTGCCAGCAGCTTAGGGACAGGGCTCATGAACACTGAAGCTTTCTTT
CASSLGTGLMNTEAFF
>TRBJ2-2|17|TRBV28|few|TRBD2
TGTGCCAGCAGTTTACCCCCTAGCGGGGGTCCCTACGGGGAGCTGTTTTTT
CASSLPPSGGPYGELFF
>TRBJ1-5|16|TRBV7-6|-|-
TGTGCCAGCAGTCCCGAAGGGAGTTTTAGCAATCAGCCCCAGCATTTT
CASSPEGSFSNQPQHF
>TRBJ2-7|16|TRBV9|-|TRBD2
TGTGCCAGCAGCCCTCGGCTAGCGGGGGCCACCTACGAGCAGTACTTC
CASSPRLAGATYEQYF
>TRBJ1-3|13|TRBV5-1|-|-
TGCGCCAGCAGCTTGGACAGTGGAAACACCATATATTTT
CASSLDSGNTIYF
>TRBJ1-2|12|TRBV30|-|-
TGTGCCTGGAGTCGGAGTAACTATGGCTACACCTTC
CAWSRSNYGYTF
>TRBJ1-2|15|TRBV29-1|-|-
TGCAGCGTTGACGAATCCAGGGTCTCTAACTATGGCTACACCTTC
CSVDESRVSNYGYTF
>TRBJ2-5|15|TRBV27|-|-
TGTGCCAGCAAAGGAGCGTGGGGCGGCCAAGAGACCCAGTACTTC
CASKGAWGGQETQYF
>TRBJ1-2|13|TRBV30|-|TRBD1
TGTGCCTGGAGGGGGACAGGGAGCTATGGCTACACCTTC
CAWRGTGSYGYTF
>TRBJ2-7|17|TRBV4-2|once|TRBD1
TGTGCCAGCAGCCAAGAAACGGGCGGGGACAGGGCCTACGAGCAGTACTTC
CASSQETGGDRAYEQYF
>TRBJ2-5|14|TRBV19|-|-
TGTGCCAGTAACCCCGGGACTTCTTCGGAGACCCAGTACTTC
CASNPGTSSETQYF
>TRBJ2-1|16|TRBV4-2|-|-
TGTGCCAGCAGCCAAGGGGGCTATAGAGGAAGAAATGAGCAGTTCTTC
CASSQGGYRGRNEQFF
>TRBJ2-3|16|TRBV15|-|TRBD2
TGTGCCACCAGCCCACGACTAGCGGGGGGGACAGATACGCAGTATTTT
CATSPRLAGGTDTQYF
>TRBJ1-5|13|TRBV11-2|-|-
TGTGCCAGCAGCTTGTATAGCAATCAGCCCCAGCATTTT
CASSLYSNQPQHF
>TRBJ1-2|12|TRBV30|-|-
TGTGCCTGGAGTGGCGGGTTATGGGGCTACACCTTC
CAWSGGLWGYTF
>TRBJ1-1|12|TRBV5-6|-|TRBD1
TGTGCCAGCAGCAGGGACAGGACTGAAGCTTTCTTT
CASSRDRTEAFF
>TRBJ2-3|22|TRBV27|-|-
TGTGCCAGCAGTTTATCCCCTAGGGGGCGGGGAGCCGTGCTCACTAGCACAGATACGCAGTATTTT
CASSLSPRGRGAVLTSTDTQYF
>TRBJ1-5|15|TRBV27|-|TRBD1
TGTGCCAGCAGTGCCGGGACAGGCCCCAATCAGCCCCAGCATTTT
CASSAGTGPNQPQHF
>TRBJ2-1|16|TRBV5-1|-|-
TGCGCCAGCAGCTTGATAGCTTGGCAGGGGATGAATGAGCAGTTCTTC
CASSLIAWQGMNEQFF
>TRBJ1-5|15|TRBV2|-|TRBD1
TGTGCCAGCAGTAGAGGGACAGTTTCTGATCAGCCCCAGCATTTT
CASSRGTVSDQPQHF
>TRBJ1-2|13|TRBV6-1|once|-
TGTGCCAGCAGCCCGGGGGTGCCCTATGGCTACACCTTC
CASSPGVPYGYTF
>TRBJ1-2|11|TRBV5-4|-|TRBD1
TGTGCCAGCAGCTGGGACAGGGACTACACCTTC
CASSWDRDYTF
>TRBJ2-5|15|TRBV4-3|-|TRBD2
TGCGCCAGCAGCTTAACCGGACTAGCTCGAGAGACCCAGTACTTC
CASSLTGLARETQYF
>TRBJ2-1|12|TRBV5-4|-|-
TGTGCCAGCAGCTTTGGAGACAATGAGCAGTTCTTC
CASSFGDNEQFF
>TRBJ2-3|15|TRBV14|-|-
TGTGCCAGCAGCCAGATTAACAGAAACCCAGATACGCAGTATTTT
CASSQINRNPDTQYF
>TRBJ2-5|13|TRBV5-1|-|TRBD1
TGCGCCAGCAGCGTACAGGGGTTGGAGACCCAGTACTTC
CASSVQGLETQYF
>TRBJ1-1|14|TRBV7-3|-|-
TGTGCCAGCAGCTTAACCGGTGGGACAACGAAAGCTTTCTTT
CASSLTGGTTKAFF
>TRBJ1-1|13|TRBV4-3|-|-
TGCGCCAGCAGCCATGACAGGAACACTGAAGCTTTCTTT
CASSHDRNTEAFF
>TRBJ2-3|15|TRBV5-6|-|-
TGTGCCAGCAGCTTGGAGGAGGAGGGGACAGATACGCAGTATTTT
CASSLEEEGTDTQYF
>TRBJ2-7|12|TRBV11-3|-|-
TGTGCCAACTTACCGGGGGCCTACGAGCAGTACTTC
CANLPGAYEQYF
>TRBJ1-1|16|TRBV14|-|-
TGTGCCAGCAGCCAGAGGGCTGGGGGCATGAACACTGAAGCTTTCTTT
CASSQRAGGMNTEAFF
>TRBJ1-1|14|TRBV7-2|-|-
TGTGCCAGCAGCTTAGGGCCAGGAAACACTGAAGCTTTCTTT
CASSLGPGNTEAFF
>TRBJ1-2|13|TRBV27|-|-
TGTGCCAGCAGTTTGACAGAGAACTATGGCTACACCTTC
CASSLTENYGYTF
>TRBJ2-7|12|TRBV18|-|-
TGTGCCAGCTCGCTTTCAGGCTACGAGCAGTACTTC
CASSLSGYEQYF